The 32 T cell receptor beta chains listed next were all sequenced from one sample in a study of T cell repertoires in aging, cancer and after chemotherapy. A mixed TRB-A/B primer pool amplified rearranged TRB by multiplex touch-down PCR. TCRdb itself ran the multiplex PCR reads through MiXCR, one entry per CDR3 protein. The table lists roughly 3,900 distinct CDR3 sequences, roughly 28% of them singletons, with under 6% in the top ten. The template was genomic DNA from peripheral blood, not RNA. The sample was blood. Receptors were obtained from a human donor in good health.

The rearrangement links TRBV7-6 to TRBJ2-1; TRBD2 matches at 7 bases. CDR3 size: 17 residues. Germline lookup yields CDR1 SGHVS and CDR2 FNYEAQ. The J segment lost 2 bases and the V segment lost 5 bases, leaving 12 bases of the junction unmatched. CDR3 protein: CASSAYPGLGTYNEQFF. The CDR3 DNA is TGTGCCAGCAGCGCGTACCCAGGACTAGGCACCTACAATGAGCAGTTCTTC.

V is TRBV6-5 and J is TRBJ1-2, with unresolved D. V was trimmed by 6 bases and J by 3 bases, leaving 5 bases between them. Germline V gene sequence: CDR1 MNHEY, CDR2 SVGAGI. CDR3 length: 11 residues. The CDR3 sequence is CASSSYYGYTF. As DNA, the CDR3 is TGTGCCAGCAGCTCGTACTATGGCTACACCTTC.

This clonotype appeared once. A read error is possible here, since a much larger clone lies one base away. J is TRBJ1-1 and V is TRBV6-5; 7 nucleotides match TRBD1. The J call may be mistaken, given a closer DNA end match to TRBJ1-6. The germline V gene has CDR1 MNHEY and CDR2 SVGAGI. The CDR3 is 16 residues long. The CDR3 reads CASSATGATTNLPLHF. The CDR3 DNA reads TGTGCCAGCAGCGCCACAGGGGCCACGACCAATTTACCCCTCCACTTT.

V gene TRBV6-5 combines with J gene TRBJ1-1, with D hard to call. Germline V gene lookup returns CDR1 MNHEY and CDR2 SVGAGI. Deletions cut 4 bases from V and 5 bases from J, with 5 bases between. There are 11 residues in the CDR3. The CDR3 DNA is TGTGCCAGCAGTTTCGGAACTGAAGCTTTCTTT. Protein product: CASSFGTEAFF.

This clonotype was seen more than once but under ten times. The chain uses TRBV12-3 or TRBV12-4 and TRBJ2-2; D is uncertain. This CDR3 spans 15 amino acids. V lost 0 bases and J 6 bases, leaving 11 bases between the germline ends. CDR3: CASSLAGYGAGELFF. The CDR3 nucleotides read TGTGCCAGCAGTTTAGCTGGCTATGGTGCCGGGGAGCTGTTTTTT.

This clonotype is judged large. The CDR3 reads CSASRGSSYNEQFF. The CDR3 DNA sequence: TGCAGCGCGTCCCGGGGAAGCTCCTACAATGAGCAGTTCTTC. The V gene is TRBV29-1, the J gene TRBJ2-1; a weak D match, TRBD2 (5 bases). Germline assignment: CDR1 SQVTM and CDR2 ANQGSEA. V lost 7 bases and J lost 0, with 13 bases in between. This CDR3 has 14 amino acids.

The gene calls are TRBV18 and TRBJ1-1, with TRBD1 matching over 8 bases. The CDR3 is made up of 21 amino acids. With V trimmed by 5 bases and J by 3 bases, 26 bases remained unmatched. The germline CDR1 and CDR2 sequences are KGHSH and LQKENI. CDR3 nucleotides: TGTGCCAGCTCATCGACACCAAATCCGAGGGACAGGAAGAAATTTGACACTGAAGCTTTCTTT. Translated, it gives CASSSTPNPRDRKKFDTEAFF.

The gene calls are TRBV10-3 and TRBJ2-2; 8 bases fit TRBD1. Germline lookup yields CDR1 ENHRY and CDR2 SYGVKD. This CDR3 has 15 residues. Trimming removed 9 bases from V and 0 bases from J; junction bases left unmatched: 6. The CDR3 DNA is TGTGCCATAGGACAGGGACGAGCGAACACCGGGGAGCTGTTTTTT. Amino acids: CAIGQGRANTGELFF.

Here the CDR3 reads CASREGTSTDTQYF. CDR3 coding DNA: TGTGCCAGCAGGGAGGGGACTAGCACAGATACGCAGTATTTT. The V and J genes are TRBV6-6 and TRBJ2-3, with a possible D match to TRBD2 (6 bases). The V and J ends lost 6 bases and 0 bases respectively, with 10 bases between them. The germline CDR1 and CDR2 sequences are MNHNY and SVGAGI (reference sequence). The length of the CDR3 is 14 residues.

This chain joins TRBV6-5 and TRBJ2-3; weak D call: TRBD1 (5 bases). Germline assignment: CDR1 MNHEY and CDR2 SVGAGI. Trimming shortened V by 7 bases and J by 2 bases, and 16 bases separated the two germline ends. The CDR3 contains 15 residues. This chain's CDR3 is CASNVLGANTDTQYF. Here the CDR3 DNA reads TGTGCCAGCAACGTTTTAGGGGCAAACACAGATACGCAGTATTTT.

A few counts support this clonotype. The chain couples TRBV30 to TRBJ1-2; 7 nucleotides agree with TRBD1. The trim removed 3 bases at V and 5 bases at J, leaving 15 bases unmatched. CDR1 is GTSNPN, CDR2 SVGIG, per germline (reference sequence). The CDR3 runs to 16 residues. The DNA for the CDR3 is TGTGCCTGGAGCCGGGAGGGGGCCTCGGGAGGGTATGGCTACACCTTC. This sequence encodes CAWSREGASGGYGYTF.

The rearrangement joins TRBV27 to TRBJ2-7; 10 bases align to TRBD1. V shed 8 bases and J 3 bases; nucleotides not matched to a gene: 7. Germline V CDR1 and CDR2: MNHEY, SMNVEV (reference sequence). This CDR3 region has 14 residues. The CDR3: CASGPRDRGYEQYF. CDR3 nucleotides: TGTGCCAGCGGCCCGAGGGACAGGGGCTACGAGCAGTACTTC.

In its sample, this clonotype ranks as medium-sized. CDR3: CAWSVTGPPVFF. Written as DNA, the CDR3 is TGTGCCTGGAGTGTAACAGGGCCGCCCGTGTTCTTT. This rearrangement joins TRBV30 to TRBJ1-1, with D possibly being TRBD1 (6 bases). V lost 0 bases and J 14 bases, leaving 16 bases between the germline ends. The CDR3 has 12 amino acids. The V gene's germline CDR1 is GTSNPN and CDR2 SVGIG (reference sequence).

The chain employs TRBV6-6 and TRBJ2-7, with D possibly matching TRBD2 (5 bases). The CDR3 runs 11 residues. Per the germline V gene, CDR1 is MNHNY and CDR2 is SVGAGI (reference sequence). V was clipped by 4 bases and J by 7 bases, with 8 bases between them. DNA for the CDR3: TGTGCCAGCAGTTCTAGCTGGGAGCAGTACTTC. Translated, it gives CASSSSWEQYF.

The chain employs TRBV19 and TRBJ1-1; D call uncertain. Germline CDR1 LNHDA, CDR2 SQIVND (reference sequence). Trimming left V 3 bases short and J 6 bases short, with 8 bases between. This CDR3 is built from 12 residues. The CDR3 loop is CASSMWGAEAFF. The CDR3, as DNA: TGTGCCAGTAGTATGTGGGGAGCTGAAGCTTTCTTT.

This clonotype has a handful of counts. V gene TRBV19 combines with J gene TRBJ2-1, with 8 bases identical to TRBD2. Germline V gene lookup returns CDR1 LNHDA and CDR2 SQIVND (reference sequence). V was clipped by 6 bases and J by 4 bases; unmatched bases: 11. This CDR3 is 16 amino acids long. Here the CDR3 reads CASSLQLADRYNEQFF. CDR3 nucleotides: TGTGCCAGTAGCCTCCAACTAGCGGACCGGTACAATGAGCAGTTCTTC.

The genes are TRBV15 and TRBJ2-3; TRBD1 matches 7 bases. The CDR3 extends over 18 amino acids. With 5 bases clipped from V and 1 base from J, the junction kept 15 bases outside the gene matches. The germline CDR1 and CDR2 sequences are LNHNV and YYDKDF (reference sequence). The CDR3 spells CATSVILGGRGGTDTQYF. The CDR3 DNA reads TGTGCCACCAGCGTGATCCTAGGGGGCAGGGGAGGCACAGATACGCAGTATTTT. Filled out from reference TRBV15 and TRBJ2-3, the complete variable domain reads DAMVIQNPRYQVTQFGKPVTLSCSQTLNHNVMYWYQQKSSQAPKLLFHYYDKDFNNEADTPDNFQSRRPNTSFCFLDIRSPGLGDTAMYLCATSVILGGRGGTDTQYFGPGTRLTVL.

V usage is TRBV6-1 and J usage is TRBJ1-1, with D uncertain. Per germline, CDR1 MNHNS and CDR2 SASEGT. The CDR3 loop spans 12 amino acids. V lost 6 bases and J 5 bases, leaving 10 bases between the germline ends. The CDR3 region is CASSEGRTEAFF. The CDR3 DNA reads as TGTGCCAGCAGCGAGGGCCGGACTGAAGCTTTCTTT.

There are a few counts of this clonotype. The gene calls are TRBV20-1 and TRBJ1-5; D unresolved. The CDR3 contains 13 residues. The germline V gene has CDR1 DFQATT and CDR2 SNEGSKA (reference sequence). V lost 6 bases and J 0 bases, leaving 9 bases between the germline ends. CDR3 region: CSAKSTSNQPQHF. The CDR3 region has the DNA TGCAGTGCGAAATCAACTAGCAATCAGCCCCAGCATTTT.

CDR3 sequence reads: CASSGVGTANYGYTF. The DNA for the CDR3 is TGTGCCAGCAGTGGCGTTGGGACAGCTAACTATGGCTACACCTTC. This chain connects TRBV6-1 to TRBJ1-2, with 7 nucleotides matching TRBD1. V lost 4 bases, J lost 0 bases, and 5 bases stayed unmatched. Per germline, CDR1 MNHNS and CDR2 SASEGT. The CDR3 has 15 residues.

This clonotype was seen a handful of times. The rearrangement uses TRBV5-6 and TRBJ1-2; 9 bases are a match to TRBD1. Trimming removed 6 bases from V and 3 bases from J; junction bases left unmatched: 6. Looked up from germline, CDR1 is SGHDT and CDR2 is YYEEEE. This CDR3 region has 14 residues. The CDR3 DNA reads as TGTGCCAGCAACCCGGGACAGGGTCACTATGGCTACACCTTC. It specifies CASNPGQGHYGYTF.

The table lists this clonotype with a few counts. The chain carries TRBV7-6 and TRBJ1-6, with TRBD1 as a possible D gene (6 bases). V lost 0 bases and J lost 11, with 8 bases in between. Germline CDR1 is SGHVS and CDR2 is FNYEAQ. This CDR3 is built from 13 residues. CDR3 amino acids: CASSLAAGAPLHF. The DNA for the CDR3 is TGTGCCAGCAGCTTAGCGGCAGGGGCACCCCTCCACTTT.

The genes are TRBV6-5 and TRBJ2-5; maybe TRBD2 (5 bases). Per the germline V gene, CDR1 is MNHEY and CDR2 is SVGAGI. The CDR3 totals 15 residues. The V gene lost 0 bases and the J gene lost 0 bases, with 8 bases spanning the gap. The CDR3 coding sequence is TGTGCCAGCAGTTACTCCGGGGATTACCAAGAGACCCAGTACTTC. It encodes CASSYSGDYQETQYF.

With respect to this clonotype: Just one base apart from a much larger clone, this may be a read error. The chain carries TRBV12-3 or TRBV12-4 and TRBJ2-6; tentative D call: TRBD2 (6 bases). The CDR3 is 16 residues long. The CDR3 region has the DNA TGTGCCAGCGATGGGACGGGGGACTCTGAGGCCAACGTCCTGACTTTC. Amino acid sequence: CASDGTGDSEANVLTF.

By its share, this clonotype is large. The chain employs TRBV29-1 and TRBJ2-2; D gene uncertain. The V gene's germline CDR1 is SQVTM and CDR2 ANQGSEA. CDR3 length equals 14 residues. The germline V and J ends were trimmed by 5 bases and 4 bases, with 14 bases remaining between them. The CDR3 protein is CSVKIGGPTGELFF. The CDR3 region has the DNA TGCAGCGTTAAAATCGGTGGCCCCACCGGGGAGCTGTTTTTT.

This clonotype showed up just a few times. V usage is TRBV10-3 and J usage is TRBJ2-1, with TRBD2 identical over 8 bases. The CDR3 totals 18 residues. Trimming at V came to 0 bases and at J to 2 bases, leaving 9 bases not matched to a gene. In germline, CDR1 is ENHRY, CDR2 SYGVKD. The CDR3 nucleotides are TGTGCCATCAGTGAGTCGATATCGGGGGGGCTTACCTACAATGAGCAGTTCTTC. Translating gives CAISESISGGLTYNEQFF.

Judged by abundance, this clonotype is medium-sized. The chain combines TRBV15 with TRBJ1-6; no clear D gene. Trimming stripped 0 bases from V and 10 bases from J, with 7 bases between. In germline, CDR1 is LNHNV, CDR2 YYDKDF (reference sequence). This CDR3 contains 13 residues. The CDR3 here is CATSRDRGSPLHF. The CDR3 DNA reads as TGTGCCACCAGCAGAGATAGAGGGTCACCCCTCCACTTT.

The chain has TRBV2 and TRBJ2-5; D is uncertain. CDR3 size: 14 residues. V was trimmed by 4 bases and J by 1 base, leaving 10 bases between them. CDR1 and CDR2 (germline): SNHLY, FYNNEI. As DNA, the CDR3 is TGTGCCAGCAGTGCCGACCCTCTCCAAGAGACCCAGTACTTC. Amino acids: CASSADPLQETQYF.

In its sample, this clonotype ranks as large (0.1 to 1%). The chain has TRBV29-1 and TRBJ2-7; no definite D call. Germline-derived CDR1 and CDR2 are SQVTM and ANQGSEA. The CDR3 runs 11 residues. The V and J ends lost 4 bases and 4 bases respectively, with 8 bases between them. DNA for the CDR3: TGCAGCGTTGCCTCAGGTTACGAGCAGTACTTC. Translating it yields CSVASGYEQYF.

V usage is TRBV5-1 and J usage is TRBJ2-5; 12 bases match TRBD2. The length of the CDR3 is 18 residues. Germline CDR1 and CDR2: SGHRS and YFSETQ. V was clipped by 1 base and J by 2 bases; unmatched bases: 9. The CDR3 DNA is TGCGCCAGCAGCTTGCTAGCGGGGGGGCTGGCTGGGCAAGAGACCCAGTACTTC. Its translation is CASSLLAGGLAGQETQYF. Together with reference TRBV5-1 and TRBJ2-5, the CDR3 gives the full variable domain: KAGVTQTPRYLIKTRGQQVTLSCSPISGHRSVSWYQQTPGQGLQFLFEYFSETQRNKGNFPGRFSGRQFSNSRSEMNVSTLELGDSALYLCASSLLAGGLAGQETQYFGPGTRLLVL.

This clonotype was counted a few times. V gene TRBV6-6 combines with J gene TRBJ2-2; TRBD2 matches at 13 bases. Losses at the gene ends were 2 bases for V and 3 bases for J; bases not matched to a gene: 3. This CDR3 comprises 17 residues. CDR1 is MNHNY and CDR2 is SVGAGI in the germline V gene (reference sequence). As DNA, the CDR3 is TGTGCCAGCAGTTACCCAGGACTAGCGGGGGACACCGGGGAGCTGTTTTTT. It specifies CASSYPGLAGDTGELFF.

The rearrangement uses TRBV11-2 and TRBJ2-7; TRBD2 is a possible D gene (5 bases). The CDR3 is 15 amino acids. Trimming cost V 1 base and J 2 bases, with 12 bases left between them. Germline V gene lookup returns CDR1 SGHAT and CDR2 FQNNGV. The CDR3 reads CASSLAAGETYEQYF. The CDR3 nucleotides are TGTGCCAGCAGCTTAGCTGCCGGGGAGACCTACGAGCAGTACTTC.